This TCR beta chain emerged from a study of T cell changes during pregnancy in multiple sclerosis. Measured with immunoSEQ multiplex PCR; TCRdb has only the in-frame clones, and not every one. This table holds about 87,000 clones, 90% to 95% found once. The CDR3 sequence is 13 residues long. Germline CDR1 and CDR2: SGHDT and YYEEEE. Deletions cut 3 bases from V and 4 bases from J, with 8 bases between. This rearrangement joins TRBV5-6 to TRBJ1-5; the D gene is possibly TRBD1 (5 bases). The clonotype originates from a female donor in good health, enrolled as a control in a pregnancy study. The sample was peripheral blood, taken in the third trimester of pregnancy. The CDR3 spells CASSWAGNQPQHF. CDR3 nucleotides: TGTGCCAGCAGCTGGGCAGGGAATCAGCCCCAGCATTTT.